The 31 T cell receptor beta chains below come from one sample, sequenced in a study of shared clonotypes between healthy human individuals. In the naive CD8 group, cells lacked CD45RO and were positively selected for CCR7, so terminally differentiated effector memory CD45RA+ cells were left out. Here immunoSEQ multiplex PCR was the method, and the copy in TCRdb shows in-frame clones only, minus some. The table shows some 2,000,000 clones, with roughly 95% occurring only once. Sequenced input: naive CD8+ T cells sorted from blood. Receptors were obtained from a man younger than 35 in good health.

V is TRBV7-9 and J is TRBJ2-7, with D maybe TRBD1 (6 bases). Trimming removed 5 bases from V and 3 bases from J, with 14 bases in between. The CDR3 is 14 amino acids. Looked up from germline, CDR1 is SEHNR and CDR2 is FQNEAQ (reference sequence). CDR3 loop: CASSQTGSVYEQYF. Here the CDR3 DNA reads TGTGCCAGCAGCCAGACAGGTAGCGTCTACGAGCAGTACTTC. Together with reference TRBV7-9 and TRBJ2-7, the CDR3 gives the full variable domain: DTGVSQNPRHKITKRGQNVTFRCDPISEHNRLYWYRQTLGQGPEFLTYFQNEAQLEKSRLLSDRFSAERPKGSFSTLEIQRTEQGDSAMYLCASSQTGSVYEQYFGPGTRLTVT.

This chain uses TRBV4-1 with TRBJ2-1; D may be TRBD1 (6 bases). Trimming took 1 base from V and 8 from J, leaving 12 bases between them. This CDR3 contains 14 residues. Germline CDR1 reads MGHRA; CDR2 reads YSYEKL. The CDR3 coding sequence is TGCGCCAGCAGCCAAGGTCAGGGGAACGATGAGCAGTTCTTC. Its protein is CASSQGQGNDEQFF.

The J gene is TRBJ2-7, the V gene TRBV18; D not certain. Looked up from germline, CDR1 is KGHSH and CDR2 is LQKENI. The ends were cut back, 3 bases at V and 5 bases at J, with 20 bases in the middle. This CDR3 comprises 16 residues. The CDR3 protein is CASSPASAFRGDEQYF. CDR3 nucleotide sequence: TGTGCCAGCTCACCCGCAAGCGCTTTTCGAGGCGACGAGCAGTACTTC.

V gene TRBV7-6 combines with J gene TRBJ2-1; D possibly corresponds to TRBD2 (6 bases). Germline V lookup: CDR1 SGHVS, CDR2 FNYEAQ. CDR3 size: 17 residues. The V and J ends lost 5 bases and 1 base respectively, with 18 bases between them. The CDR3, as DNA: TGTGCCAGCAGCGAGTCCTCGGGGGTGGATTCCTACAATGAGCAGTTCTTC. Translating it yields CASSESSGVDSYNEQFF.

J is TRBJ2-7 and V is TRBV10-1; 7 bases line up with TRBD2. The V segment lost 0 bases and the J segment 2 bases; nucleotides outside the gene matches: 4. The CDR3 has 15 amino acids. Looked up from germline, CDR1 is WNHNN and CDR2 is SYGVQD (reference sequence). DNA for the CDR3: TGCGCCAGCAGTGAGTCTGCGGGACTAACCTACGAGCAGTACTTC. Its translation: CASSESAGLTYEQYF.

V usage is TRBV2 and J usage is TRBJ1-5, with D possibly being TRBD1 (6 bases). Germline CDR1 is SNHLY and CDR2 is FYNNEI. V dropped 2 bases and J dropped 2 bases, with 13 bases sitting between them. The CDR3 extends over 16 amino acids. The CDR3 DNA reads TGTGCCAGCAGTGAACCACAGGGTTTAGGCAATCAGCCCCAGCATTTT. It encodes CASSEPQGLGNQPQHF.

The chain uses TRBV4-1 and TRBJ2-7, with a tentative D call TRBD2 (6 bases). The ends were cut back, 1 base at V and 2 bases at J, with 9 bases in the middle. The CDR3 is 14 residues long. Germline V CDR1 and CDR2: MGHRA, YSYEKL. The CDR3 here is CASSQGGLAYEQYF. The CDR3 DNA reads TGCGCCAGCAGCCAAGGGGGACTTGCCTACGAGCAGTACTTC.

This clone has only one observation. The chain has TRBV4-3 and TRBJ1-2, with D perhaps matching TRBD1 (6 bases). V was cut by 1 base and J by 5 bases, with 14 bases left in between. CDR1 and CDR2 (germline): LGHNA, YSLEER. There are 15 residues in the CDR3. The CDR3 here is CASSQAEGGAYGYTF. The DNA of the CDR3 is TGCGCCAGCAGCCAAGCGGAGGGGGGGGCATATGGCTACACCTTC.

V and J are TRBV11-2 and TRBJ2-7, with D possibly called TRBD1 or TRBD2 (7 bases each). Germline CDR1 is SGHAT and CDR2 is FQNNGV. This CDR3 region has 14 residues. The ends were cut back, 6 bases at V and 3 bases at J, with 15 bases in the middle. The CDR3 coding sequence is TGTGCCAGCAGGGGGACAGCGGGAAGCTACGAGCAGTACTTC. Translating it yields CASRGTAGSYEQYF.

This sequence joins TRBV25-1 and TRBJ1-5; tentatively, D is TRBD1 (5 bases). The CDR3 is 14 residues long. The V and J ends lost 5 bases and 5 bases respectively, with 13 bases between them. Germline V gives CDR1 MGHDK, CDR2 SYGVNS. The CDR3 DNA sequence: TGTGCCAGCAGTCGCAGGGAACAGGATCAGCCCCAGCATTTT. Its protein product is CASSRREQDQPQHF.

This chain connects TRBV4-1 to TRBJ2-7, with 7 bases identical to TRBD1. Unmatched junction bases numbered 8, after V lost 0 bases and J lost 3 bases. CDR3 length equals 16 residues. Germline CDR1 and CDR2: MGHRA and YSYEKL. DNA of the CDR3: TGCGCCAGCAGCCAAGAAGGCACAGGGGAGTTCTACGAGCAGTACTTC. It codes for CASSQEGTGEFYEQYF.

Regarding this clone: Given a much more abundant clone one base away, this may be a read error. This sample includes further DNA sequences coding for the same CDR3. J is TRBJ2-7 and V is TRBV5-1; D is unclear. Germline-derived CDR1 and CDR2 are SGHRS and YFSETQ. The CDR3 spans 11 residues. The CDR3 bases are TGCGCCAGCAGTTTGGGCTACGAGCAGTACTTC. Protein: CASSLGYEQYF.

The V call is TRBV10-3, the J call TRBJ2-7; the D call may be TRBD1 or TRBD2 (5 bases each). CDR3 length equals 16 residues. The germline V gene has CDR1 ENHRY and CDR2 SYGVKD. Trimming took off 3 bases at V and 0 bases at J, with 15 bases between the two ends. CDR3 DNA sequence: TGTGCCATCAGTGACAACGGGGCCGAGGGCTCCTACGAGCAGTACTTC. Amino acid sequence: CAISDNGAEGSYEQYF.

V and J are TRBV21-1 and TRBJ1-5; the table calls TRBD1, which could not be checked here. TRBV21-1 is designated a pseudogene. CDR3 size: 16 residues. Here the CDR3 reads CASSKMGPRSNQPQHF. The CDR3 coding sequence is TGTGCCAGCAGCAAAATGGGGCCTAGAAGCAATCAGCCCCAGCATTTT.

The rearrangement joins TRBV6-5 to TRBJ2-2; D possibly corresponds to TRBD1 (5 bases). The CDR3 is 15 residues long. Germline V lookup: CDR1 MNHEY, CDR2 SVGAGI. V was shortened by 4 bases and J by 2 bases, with 11 bases between the two germline ends. For the CDR3, the DNA is TGTGCCAGCAGTTTGACAGTCCCCAACACCGGGGAGCTGTTTTTT. Translation gives CASSLTVPNTGELFF.

The CDR3 coding sequence is TGTGCCAGCAGACCACAAACGGGGTGGGGGACTGAAGCTTTCTTT. Translation gives CASRPQTGWGTEAFF. The chain uses TRBV2 and TRBJ1-1, with D perhaps matching TRBD1 (5 bases). The germline CDR1 and CDR2 sequences are SNHLY and FYNNEI. The CDR3 covers 15 residues. Trimming took off 6 bases at V and 5 bases at J, with 19 bases between the two ends.

This rearrangement joins TRBV19 to TRBJ2-7; D perhaps matches TRBD1 (6 bases). Germline V gene data show CDR1 as LNHDA and CDR2 as SQIVND (reference sequence). Between the trimmed V and J ends, which lost 5 bases and 3 bases, there was a span of 14 bases. CDR3 length: 14 amino acids. The DNA of the CDR3 is TGTGCCAGTAGTCACAGCGCAGGGGACTACGAGCAGTACTTC. The encoded protein is CASSHSAGDYEQYF.

The chain couples TRBV11-2 to TRBJ1-6; the match to TRBD1 covers 7 bases. The CDR3 consists of 14 residues. Looked up from germline, CDR1 is SGHAT and CDR2 is FQNNGV. The V segment lost 1 base and the J segment 8 bases; nucleotides outside the gene matches: 2. The CDR3 here is CASSLGTGYSPLHF. The CDR3 DNA is TGTGCCAGCAGCTTAGGGACAGGCTATTCACCCCTCCACTTT.

The chain links TRBV27 to TRBJ1-1; D is perhaps TRBD1 (6 bases). Germline V CDR1 and CDR2: MNHEY, SMNVEV (reference sequence). Trimming pared 9 bases from V and 3 bases from J, leaving 17 bases between. The length of the CDR3 is 14 residues. Written as DNA, the CDR3 is TGTGCCAGTAGTATCGGGGGCGTGGACACTGAAGCTTTCTTT. This sequence encodes CASSIGGVDTEAFF.

Comments on this clone: Other DNA sequences in this sample translate to the same CDR3. The V and J genes are TRBV4-1 and TRBJ2-7, with a possible D match to TRBD1 (5 bases). The ends were cut back, 4 bases at V and 0 bases at J, with 13 bases in the middle. Germline assignment: CDR1 MGHRA and CDR2 YSYEKL. The CDR3 is 15 amino acids. CDR3 DNA: TGCGCCAGCAGCCTGACGGACACCAACTCCTACGAGCAGTACTTC. This translates into CASSLTDTNSYEQYF.

The genes are TRBV6-1 and TRBJ2-1; 10 bases are shared with TRBD2. The CDR3 totals 18 residues. The germline gives CDR1 MNHNS, CDR2 SASEGT. Trimming removed 1 base from V and 5 bases from J; junction bases left unmatched: 11. The CDR3 reads CASSEEQTSGEVNNEQFF. CDR3 DNA: TGTGCCAGCAGTGAAGAGCAAACTAGCGGGGAAGTTAACAATGAGCAGTTCTTC.

The genes are TRBV29-1 and TRBJ2-7; possibly TRBD2 for D (6 bases). Between the trimmed V and J ends, which lost 6 bases and 5 bases, there was a span of 20 bases. CDR1 SQVTM and CDR2 ANQGSEA come from the germline V gene. The CDR3 sequence is 14 residues long. The CDR3 DNA sequence: TGCAGCGTAGCCTCGGGACTCCCCGGACACGAGCAGTACTTC. Its protein is CSVASGLPGHEQYF.

This chain joins TRBV2 and TRBJ2-7, with D possibly being TRBD2 (5 bases). The CDR3 extends over 16 amino acids. V lost 4 bases to trimming and J lost 3 bases, with 19 bases between them. From germline, CDR1 is SNHLY and CDR2 FYNNEI. CDR3 sequence reads: CASSGLLTPNHYEQYF. Here the CDR3 DNA reads TGTGCCAGCAGTGGACTACTTACACCCAACCACTACGAGCAGTACTTC.

Turning to this clone: Other DNA variants within this sample encode the same CDR3. The chain combines TRBV6-1 with TRBJ2-1, with a tentative D call TRBD2 (6 bases). The CDR3 has 12 amino acids. Between the trimmed V and J ends, which lost 3 bases and 9 bases, there was a span of 9 bases. Germline CDR1 is MNHNS and CDR2 is SASEGT. CDR3 sequence reads: CASSESGGEQFF. In nucleotides, the CDR3 is TGTGCCAGCAGTGAGTCCGGGGGTGAGCAGTTCTTC.

The chain combines TRBV28 with TRBJ1-5, with TRBD1 matching 7 bases. Trimming at V came to 7 bases and at J to 1 base, leaving 10 bases not matched to a gene. Germline CDR1 is MDHEN and CDR2 is SYDVKM. This CDR3 is 16 amino acids long. In DNA, the CDR3 is TGTGCCAGCACCCCCCTTGGGACAGTAAGCAATCAGCCCCAGCATTTT. The encoded protein is CASTPLGTVSNQPQHF.

The J gene is TRBJ1-4, the V gene TRBV7-6; D not certain. The CDR3 consists of 16 residues. V was clipped by 5 bases and J by 0 bases, with 13 bases between them. Germline assignment: CDR1 SGHVS and CDR2 FNYEAQ. CDR3 DNA: TGTGCCAGCAGCCCTTATAGGGATGCAACTAATGAAAAACTGTTTTTT. Translated, it gives CASSPYRDATNEKLFF.

The rearrangement links TRBV27 to TRBJ1-6; no clear D gene. V lost 3 bases and J lost 0, with 12 bases in between. The CDR3 is made up of 17 amino acids. CDR1 MNHEY and CDR2 SMNVEV come from the germline V gene (reference sequence). CDR3 in amino acids: CASSLSAEPSYNSPLHF. The CDR3 DNA is TGTGCCAGCAGTTTGAGCGCAGAGCCCTCCTATAATTCACCCCTCCACTTT.

The chain links TRBV9 to TRBJ2-1; tentative D call: TRBD1 (6 bases). Trimming shortened V by 4 bases and J by 4 bases, and 12 bases separated the two germline ends. The germline gives CDR1 SGDLS, CDR2 YYNGEE. The CDR3 spans 14 residues. CDR3 sequence (DNA): TGTGCCAGCAGCCCCGGGACACTTTACAATGAGCAGTTCTTC. Translated, it gives CASSPGTLYNEQFF.

Concerning this clone: Other DNA sequences in this sample translate to the same CDR3. The chain couples TRBV30 to TRBJ2-3; perhaps TRBD2 as D (6 bases). The V end lost 1 base, the J end lost 3 bases, and 8 bases lay between the germline ends. CDR1 and CDR2 (germline): GTSNPN, SVGIG (reference sequence). The CDR3 loop spans 13 amino acids. CDR3 protein: CAWSGDFTDTQYF. CDR3 nucleotides: TGTGCCTGGAGTGGGGACTTTACAGATACGCAGTATTTT.

This chain uses TRBV19 with TRBJ2-7; 7 bases are a match to TRBD1. The CDR3 is made up of 14 amino acids. The trim removed 8 bases at V and 2 bases at J, leaving 9 bases unmatched. Per the germline V gene, CDR1 is LNHDA and CDR2 is SQIVND (reference sequence). The CDR3 nucleotides are TGTGCCAGTTCAGACAGGGTTCCCACCTACGAGCAGTACTTC. Translated, it gives CASSDRVPTYEQYF. Full variable domain (remainder filled in from reference TRBV19 and TRBJ2-7): DGGITQSPKYLFRKEGQNVTLSCEQNLNHDAMYWYRQDPGQGLRLIYYSQIVNDFQKGDIAEGYSVSREKKESFPLTVTSAQKNPTAFYLCASSDRVPTYEQYFGPGTRLTVT.

The chain recombines TRBV30 with TRBJ2-1, with a weak D call TRBD2 (5 bases). Germline CDR1 is GTSNPN and CDR2 is SVGIG (reference sequence). This CDR3 spans 16 amino acids. V lost 4 bases and J 4 bases, leaving 20 bases between the germline ends. The CDR3 DNA reads TGTGCCTGGAAGACGGGTGGCAGAGAGGGATACAATGAGCAGTTCTTC. Translation: CAWKTGGREGYNEQFF.